This entry concerns a single T cell receptor (beta chain). Trimming removed 6 bases from V and 1 base from J; junction bases left unmatched: 8. CDR3 length: 15 residues. Germline V gene lookup returns CDR1 MDHEN and CDR2 SYDVKM. The sample belongs to a study of shared clonotypes between healthy human individuals. Produced via immunoSEQ multiplex PCR; TCRdb's table is partial and in-frame only. The data hold hundreds of thousands of clones, with approximately 96% observed a single time. Naive CD8 populations comprised CD45RO-negative cells positively selected for CCR7, excluding terminally differentiated effector memory CD45RA+ cells.

Specimen: naive CD8+ T cells sorted from blood. This TCR was sampled from a woman aged 30 to 39 in good health. V usage is TRBV28 and J usage is TRBJ2-7; 8 bases are a match to TRBD1. Here the CDR3 reads CASRPAGGSSYEQYF. CDR3 DNA sequence: TGTGCCAGCAGGCCCGCAGGGGGCTCGTCCTACGAGCAGTACTTC.